In its sample, the clone carrying this T cell receptor (beta chain) was seen a few times. What it binds is unknown. This sample is part of a study of CD8 T cells in ankylosing spondylitis. Quantitative 5'-RACE with molecular barcodes generated TCR beta libraries. One entry per CDR3 protein, called by TCRdb with MiXCR from the 5' RACE reads. The data show 150,000 to 200,000 distinct CDR3 sequences, 25% to 35% seen once. Looked up from germline, CDR1 is MDHEN and CDR2 is SYDVKM. This CDR3 is built from 13 residues. Between the trimmed V and J ends, which lost 2 bases and 5 bases, there was a span of 7 bases. Study observations and caveats: Matched ankylosing spondylitis synovial fluid reportedly showed significant enrichment of disease-linked clones. Blood from ankylosing spondylitis patients appeared to carry a characteristic roughly 8-variant TCR beta motif.

The clonotype was recovered from a male donor with ankylosing spondylitis. V and J are TRBV28 and TRBJ2-1; no clear D gene. The sequencing sample was made of synovial fluid, either unsorted or a sorted T cell fraction (not recorded which). CDR3 loop: CASSLQYHNEQFF. The CDR3 region has the DNA TGTGCCAGCAGTTTACAATACCACAATGAGCAGTTCTTC.